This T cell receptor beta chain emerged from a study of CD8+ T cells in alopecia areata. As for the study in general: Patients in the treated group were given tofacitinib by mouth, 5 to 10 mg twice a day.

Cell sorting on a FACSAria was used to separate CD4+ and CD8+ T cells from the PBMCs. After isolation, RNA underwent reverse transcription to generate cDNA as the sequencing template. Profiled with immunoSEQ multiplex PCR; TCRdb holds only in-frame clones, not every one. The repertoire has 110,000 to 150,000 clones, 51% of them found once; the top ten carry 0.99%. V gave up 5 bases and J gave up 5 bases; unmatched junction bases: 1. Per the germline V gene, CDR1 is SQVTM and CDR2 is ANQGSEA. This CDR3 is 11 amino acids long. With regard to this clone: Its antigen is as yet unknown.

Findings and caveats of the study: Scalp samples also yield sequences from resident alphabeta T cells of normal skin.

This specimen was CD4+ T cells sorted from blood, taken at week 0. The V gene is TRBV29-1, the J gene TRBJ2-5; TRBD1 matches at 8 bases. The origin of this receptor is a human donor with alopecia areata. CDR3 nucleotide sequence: TGCAGCGTTCAGGGGGCGGAGACCCAGTACTTC. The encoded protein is CSVQGAETQYF.